Following are 7 T cell receptor beta chains from one sample sequenced in a study of control samples from healthy donors and cancer patients. The repertoire was sequenced with immunoSEQ multiplex PCR; TCRdb's copy has only in-frame clones and lacks some. The top ten hold about 30% of the sample, which has approximately 17,000 clones, roughly nine tenths seen once. Sequencing was performed on PBMCs. Every receptor here comes from a man aged 60 to 69 with head and neck cancer.

The chain is built from TRBV7-8 and TRBJ1-2; 7 nucleotides align to TRBD1. Looked up from germline, CDR1 is SGHVS and CDR2 is FQNEAQ. The CDR3 is made up of 16 amino acids. The junction had 12 bases not matched to a gene; V was cut back by 2 bases and J by 6 bases. In nucleotides, the CDR3 is TGTGCCAGCAGCTTAAGGATGGGACAGTCCAATAATGGCTACACCTTC. Its protein is CASSLRMGQSNNGYTF.

The chain links TRBV5-1 to TRBJ1-2; 7 nucleotides agree with TRBD1. This CDR3 spans 15 amino acids. The V gene end was trimmed by 4 bases and the J gene end by 0 bases; junction bases not matched to a gene: 6. Germline V gives CDR1 SGHRS, CDR2 YFSETQ. The CDR3 nucleotides read TGCGCCAGCAGCCTGCAGGGGGACGCTAACTATGGCTACACCTTC. Protein sequence: CASSLQGDANYGYTF.

V gene TRBV4-1 combines with J gene TRBJ1-6, with D uncertain. In germline, CDR1 is MGHRA, CDR2 YSYEKL. Trimming pared 5 bases from V and 7 bases from J, leaving 9 bases between. The CDR3 has 13 residues. The CDR3 DNA sequence: TGCGCCAGCAGCTACCAGACGAATTCACCCCTCCACTTT. It translates to CASSYQTNSPLHF.

J is TRBJ1-4 and V is TRBV4-1; unclear D gene. V lost 1 base, J lost 12 bases, and 9 bases lay in between. The germline V gene has CDR1 MGHRA and CDR2 YSYEKL. The CDR3 has 12 amino acids. CDR3 residues: CASSQGPRQLFF. The CDR3 bases are TGCGCCAGCAGCCAAGGGCCCCGACAACTGTTTTTT.

The rearrangement uses TRBV18 and TRBJ2-2, with 8 bases fitting TRBD1. The J segment lost 5 bases and the V segment lost 5 bases, leaving 7 bases of the junction unmatched. The CDR3 extends over 15 amino acids. Germline lookup yields CDR1 KGHSH and CDR2 LQKENI. CDR3 loop: CASSAGQGRTGELFF. DNA for the CDR3: TGTGCCAGCTCAGCTGGACAGGGAAGGACCGGGGAGCTGTTTTTT.

The CDR3 DNA sequence: TGCGCCAGCAGCTTGGAGACAGGGATTCGTGGCTACACCTTC. Its protein is CASSLETGIRGYTF. The genes are TRBV5-1 and TRBJ1-2; 7 bases fit TRBD1. The CDR3 length is 14 residues. Per the germline V gene, CDR1 is SGHRS and CDR2 is YFSETQ. The ends lost 0 bases at V and 7 bases at J; junction bases unmatched: 6. The full variable domain, with the rest looked up from reference TRBV5-1 and TRBJ1-2, is KAGVTQTPRYLIKTRGQQVTLSCSPISGHRSVSWYQQTPGQGLQFLFEYFSETQRNKGNFPGRFSGRQFSNSRSEMNVSTLELGDSALYLCASSLETGIRGYTFGSGTRLTVV.

This sequence joins TRBV5-8 and TRBJ1-3; unclear D gene. This CDR3 contains 14 residues. The germline V gene encodes CDR1 SGHTS and CDR2 YDEGEE. The germline V and J ends were trimmed by 6 bases and 0 bases, with 10 bases remaining between them. The CDR3 loop reads CASNSRSSGNTIYF. CDR3 sequence (DNA): TGTGCCAGCAACTCACGGAGCTCTGGAAACACCATATATTTT.